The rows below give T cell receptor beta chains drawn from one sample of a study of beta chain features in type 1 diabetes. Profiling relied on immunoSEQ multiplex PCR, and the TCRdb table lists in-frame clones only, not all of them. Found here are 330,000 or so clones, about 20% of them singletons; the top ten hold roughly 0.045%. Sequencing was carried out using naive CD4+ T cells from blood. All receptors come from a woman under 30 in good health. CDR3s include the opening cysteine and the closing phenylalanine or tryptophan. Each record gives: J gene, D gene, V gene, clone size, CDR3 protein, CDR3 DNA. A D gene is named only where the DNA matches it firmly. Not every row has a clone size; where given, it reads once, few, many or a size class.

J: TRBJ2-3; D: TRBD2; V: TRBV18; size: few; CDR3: CASSPLYSGVGTDTQYF; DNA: TGTGCCAGCTCACCACTGTACAGCGGGGTTGGGACAGATACGCAGTATTTT
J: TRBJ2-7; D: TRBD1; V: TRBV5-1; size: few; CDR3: CASSLGQGGYEQYF; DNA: TGCGCCAGCAGCTTAGGACAGGGGGGCTACGAGCAGTACTTC
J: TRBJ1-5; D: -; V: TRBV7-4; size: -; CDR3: CASSFAGYQPQHF; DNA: TGTGCCAGCAGCTTTGCAGGCTATCAGCCCCAGCATTTT
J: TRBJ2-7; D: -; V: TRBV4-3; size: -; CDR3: CASSQGGSSYEQYF; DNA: TGCGCCAGCAGCCAAGGGGGCAGCTCCTACGAGCAGTACTTC
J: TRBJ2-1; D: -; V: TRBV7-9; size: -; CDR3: CASSLFGKGESVEQFF; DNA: TGTGCCAGCAGCTTATTCGGGAAGGGAGAATCGGTTGAGCAGTTCTTC
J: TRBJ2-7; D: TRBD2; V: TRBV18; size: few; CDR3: CASSPRTSGGSYEQYF; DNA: TGTGCCAGCTCACCACGCACTAGCGGGGGGTCCTACGAGCAGTACTTC
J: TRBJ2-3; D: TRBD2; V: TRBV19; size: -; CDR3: CASRTLAGGYTDTQYF; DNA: TGTGCCAGTAGAACACTAGCGGGAGGATACACAGATACGCAGTATTTT
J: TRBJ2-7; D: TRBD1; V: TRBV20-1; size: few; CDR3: CSADRAQEQYF; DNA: TGCAGTGCAGACAGGGCCCAGGAGCAGTACTTC
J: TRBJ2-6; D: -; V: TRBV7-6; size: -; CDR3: CASSSPYSSGANVLTF; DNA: TGTGCCAGCAGCTCCCCCTACTCCTCTGGGGCCAACGTCCTGACTTTC
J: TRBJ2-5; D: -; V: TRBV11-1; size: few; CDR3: CASSWQGRETQYF; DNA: TGTGCCAGCAGCTGGCAGGGCCGTGAGACCCAGTACTTC
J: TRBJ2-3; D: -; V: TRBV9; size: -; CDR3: CASSARGQTTDTQYF; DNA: TGTGCCAGCAGCGCCCGCGGACAGACAACAGATACGCAGTATTTT
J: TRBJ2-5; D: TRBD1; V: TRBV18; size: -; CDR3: CASSPDRNLETQYF; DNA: TGTGCCAGCTCCCCGGACAGGAATTTGGAGACCCAGTACTTC
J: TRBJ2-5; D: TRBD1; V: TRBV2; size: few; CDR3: CASSGEGQGGETQYF; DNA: TGTGCCAGCAGTGGTGAGGGACAGGGGGGAGAGACCCAGTACTTC
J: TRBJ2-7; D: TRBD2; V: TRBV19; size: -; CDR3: CASNKSGASGSPEQYF; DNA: TGTGCCAGTAACAAAAGTGGGGCTAGCGGGAGTCCCGAGCAGTACTTC
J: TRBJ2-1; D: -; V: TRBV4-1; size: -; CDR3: CASSQQGEQFF; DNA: TGCGCCAGCAGCCAACAGGGTGAGCAGTTCTTC
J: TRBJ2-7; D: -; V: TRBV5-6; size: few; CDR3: CASSMRQKAYEQYF; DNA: TGTGCCAGCAGCATGAGACAGAAGGCCTACGAGCAGTACTTC
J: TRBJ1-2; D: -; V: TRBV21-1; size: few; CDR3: CASSPFPIQGAGFYGYTF; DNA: TGTGCCAGCAGCCCGTTCCCCATCCAGGGGGCGGGTTTCTATGGCTACACCTTC
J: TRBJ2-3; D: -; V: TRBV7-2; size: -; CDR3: CASSSSDTQYF; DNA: TGTGCCAGCAGCTCCTCAGATACGCAGTATTTT
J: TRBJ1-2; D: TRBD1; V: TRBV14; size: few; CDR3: CASSQGGQGTVYGYTF; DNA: TGTGCCAGCAGCCAAGGCGGACAGGGGACCGTCTATGGCTACACCTTC
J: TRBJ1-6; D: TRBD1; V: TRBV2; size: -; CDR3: CASSLAGGAYSPLHF; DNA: TGTGCCAGCAGTCTTGCAGGGGGCGCTTATTCACCCCTCCACTTT
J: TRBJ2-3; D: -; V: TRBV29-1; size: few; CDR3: CSVETWGRSDTQYF; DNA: TGCAGCGTTGAAACTTGGGGCCGGTCAGATACGCAGTATTTT
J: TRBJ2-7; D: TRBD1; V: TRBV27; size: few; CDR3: CASSAQGARYEQYF; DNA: TGTGCCAGCAGTGCACAGGGGGCGCGGTACGAGCAGTACTTC
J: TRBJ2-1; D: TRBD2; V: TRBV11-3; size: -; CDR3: CASSWGTSRHNEQFF; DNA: TGTGCCAGCAGCTGGGGGACTAGCCGACACAATGAGCAGTTCTTC
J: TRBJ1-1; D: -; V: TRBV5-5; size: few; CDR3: CASSWDTLNTEAFF; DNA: TGTGCCAGCAGCTGGGACACCCTGAACACTGAAGCTTTCTTT
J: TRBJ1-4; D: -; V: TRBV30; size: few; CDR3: CAWSTTLPNEKLFF; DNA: TGTGCCTGGAGTACGACTCTACCCAATGAAAAACTGTTTTTT
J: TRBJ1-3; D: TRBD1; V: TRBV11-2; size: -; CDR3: CASSFIGQGAGNTIYF; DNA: TGTGCCAGCAGCTTTATCGGACAGGGTGCTGGAAACACCATATATTTT
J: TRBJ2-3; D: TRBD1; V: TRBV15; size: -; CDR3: CATSRRTGSTDTQYF; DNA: TGTGCCACCAGCAGAAGGACAGGTAGCACAGATACGCAGTATTTT
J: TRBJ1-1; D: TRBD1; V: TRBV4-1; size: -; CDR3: CASSPTRGTGATEAFF; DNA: TGCGCCAGCAGCCCTACCCGAGGGACAGGAGCCACTGAAGCTTTCTTT